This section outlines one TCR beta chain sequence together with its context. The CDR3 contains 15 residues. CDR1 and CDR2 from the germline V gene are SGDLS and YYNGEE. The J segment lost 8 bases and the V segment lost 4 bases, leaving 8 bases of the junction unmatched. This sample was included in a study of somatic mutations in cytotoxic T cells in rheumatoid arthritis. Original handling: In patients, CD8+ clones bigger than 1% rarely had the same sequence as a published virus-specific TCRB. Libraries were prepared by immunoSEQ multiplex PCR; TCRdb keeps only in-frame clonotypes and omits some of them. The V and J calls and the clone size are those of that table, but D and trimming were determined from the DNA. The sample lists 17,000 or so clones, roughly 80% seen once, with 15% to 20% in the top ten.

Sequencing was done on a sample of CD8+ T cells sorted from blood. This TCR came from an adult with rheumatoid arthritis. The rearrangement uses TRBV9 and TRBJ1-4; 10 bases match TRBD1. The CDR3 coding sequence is TGTGCCAGCAGCTCGCGACAGGGGGCAGGAGAAAAACTGTTTTTT. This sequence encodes CASSSRQGAGEKLFF.